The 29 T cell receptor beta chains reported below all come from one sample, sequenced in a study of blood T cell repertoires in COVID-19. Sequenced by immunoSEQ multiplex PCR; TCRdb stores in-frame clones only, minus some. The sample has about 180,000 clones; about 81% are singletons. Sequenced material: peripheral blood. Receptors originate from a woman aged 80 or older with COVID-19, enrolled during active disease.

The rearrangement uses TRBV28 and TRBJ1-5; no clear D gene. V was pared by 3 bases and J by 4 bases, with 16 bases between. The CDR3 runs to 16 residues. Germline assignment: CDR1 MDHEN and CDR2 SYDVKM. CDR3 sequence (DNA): TGTGCCAGCAGTTTTAGCGGGAGCAGCCAAAATCAGCCCCAGCATTTT. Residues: CASSFSGSSQNQPQHF.

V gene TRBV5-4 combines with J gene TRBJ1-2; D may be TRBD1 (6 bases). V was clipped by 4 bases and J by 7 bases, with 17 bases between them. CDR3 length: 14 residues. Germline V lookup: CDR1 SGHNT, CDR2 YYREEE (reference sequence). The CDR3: CASSPQTGYGGYTF. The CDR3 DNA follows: TGTGCCAGCAGCCCGCAAACAGGGTACGGTGGCTACACCTTC.

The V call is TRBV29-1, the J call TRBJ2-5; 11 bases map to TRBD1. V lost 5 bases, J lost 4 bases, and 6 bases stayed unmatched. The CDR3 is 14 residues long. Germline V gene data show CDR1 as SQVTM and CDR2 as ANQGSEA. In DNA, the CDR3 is TGCAGCGTTTCCTGGGGGACAGGGGGAGAGACCCAGTACTTC. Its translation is CSVSWGTGGETQYF.

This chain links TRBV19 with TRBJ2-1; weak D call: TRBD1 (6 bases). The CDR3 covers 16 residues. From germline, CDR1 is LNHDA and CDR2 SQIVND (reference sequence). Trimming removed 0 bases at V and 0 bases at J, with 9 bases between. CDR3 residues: CASSIDGGSSYNEQFF. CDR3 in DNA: TGTGCCAGTAGTATAGATGGGGGCAGCTCCTACAATGAGCAGTTCTTC.

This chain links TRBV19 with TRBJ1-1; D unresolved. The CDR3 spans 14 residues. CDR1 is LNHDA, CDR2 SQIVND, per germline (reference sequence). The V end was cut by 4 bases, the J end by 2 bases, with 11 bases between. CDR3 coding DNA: TGTGCCAGTAGTAGGTCAGACTCCAACACTGAAGCTTTCTTT. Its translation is CASSRSDSNTEAFF. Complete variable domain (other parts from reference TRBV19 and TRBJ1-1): DGGITQSPKYLFRKEGQNVTLSCEQNLNHDAMYWYRQDPGQGLRLIYYSQIVNDFQKGDIAEGYSVSREKKESFPLTVTSAQKNPTAFYLCASSRSDSNTEAFFGQGTRLTVV.

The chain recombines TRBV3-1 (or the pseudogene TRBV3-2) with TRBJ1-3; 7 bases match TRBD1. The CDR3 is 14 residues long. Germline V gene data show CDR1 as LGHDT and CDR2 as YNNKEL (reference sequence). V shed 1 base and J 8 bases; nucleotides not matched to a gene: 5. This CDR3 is CASSQGTGGDTIYF. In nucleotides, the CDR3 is TGTGCCAGCAGCCAAGGGACAGGTGGGGACACCATATATTTT.

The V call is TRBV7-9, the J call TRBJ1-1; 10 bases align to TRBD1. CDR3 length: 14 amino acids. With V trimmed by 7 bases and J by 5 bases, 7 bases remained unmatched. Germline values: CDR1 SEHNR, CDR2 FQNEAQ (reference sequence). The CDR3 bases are TGTGCCAGCATCCGGACAGGGGGTTGGACTGAAGCTTTCTTT. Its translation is CASIRTGGWTEAFF.

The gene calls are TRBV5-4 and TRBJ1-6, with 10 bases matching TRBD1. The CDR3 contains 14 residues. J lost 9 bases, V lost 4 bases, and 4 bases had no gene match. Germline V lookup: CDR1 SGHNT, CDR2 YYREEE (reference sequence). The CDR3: CASSQRTGGSPLHF. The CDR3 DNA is TGTGCCAGCAGCCAGAGGACAGGGGGTTCACCCCTCCACTTT.

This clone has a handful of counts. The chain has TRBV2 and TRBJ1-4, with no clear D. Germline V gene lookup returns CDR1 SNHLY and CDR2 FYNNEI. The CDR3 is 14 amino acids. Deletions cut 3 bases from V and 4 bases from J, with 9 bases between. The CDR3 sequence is CASSDWGVNEKLFF. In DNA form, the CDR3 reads TGTGCCAGCAGTGACTGGGGAGTTAATGAAAAACTGTTTTTT.

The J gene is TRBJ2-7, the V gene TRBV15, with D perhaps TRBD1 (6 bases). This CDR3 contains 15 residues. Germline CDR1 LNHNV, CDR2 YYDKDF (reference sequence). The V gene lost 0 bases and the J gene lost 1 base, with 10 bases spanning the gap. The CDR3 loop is CATSRDRGGSYEQYF. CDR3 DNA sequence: TGTGCCACCAGCAGAGATCGAGGGGGATCCTACGAGCAGTACTTC.

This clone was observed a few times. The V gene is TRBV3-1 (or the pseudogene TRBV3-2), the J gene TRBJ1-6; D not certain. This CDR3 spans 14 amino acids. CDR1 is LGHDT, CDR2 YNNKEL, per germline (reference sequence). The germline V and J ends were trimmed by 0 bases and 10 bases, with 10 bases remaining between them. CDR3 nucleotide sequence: TGTGCCAGCAGCCAAGATCGCCCGGGATCACCCCTCCACTTT. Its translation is CASSQDRPGSPLHF.

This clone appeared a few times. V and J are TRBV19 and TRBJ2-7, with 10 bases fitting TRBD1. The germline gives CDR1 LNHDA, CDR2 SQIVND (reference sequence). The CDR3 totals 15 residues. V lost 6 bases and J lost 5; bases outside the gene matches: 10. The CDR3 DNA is TGTGCCAGTAGCTATGCGACAGGGGGCTTGGACGAGCAGTACTTC. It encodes CASSYATGGLDEQYF.

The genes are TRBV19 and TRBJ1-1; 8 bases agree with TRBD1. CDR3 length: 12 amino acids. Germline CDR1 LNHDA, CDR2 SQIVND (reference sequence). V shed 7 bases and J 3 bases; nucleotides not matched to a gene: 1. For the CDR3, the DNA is TGTGCCAGTAAGACAGGGGACACTGAAGCTTTCTTT. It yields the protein CASKTGDTEAFF. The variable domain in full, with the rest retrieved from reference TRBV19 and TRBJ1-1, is DGGITQSPKYLFRKEGQNVTLSCEQNLNHDAMYWYRQDPGQGLRLIYYSQIVNDFQKGDIAEGYSVSREKKESFPLTVTSAQKNPTAFYLCASKTGDTEAFFGQGTRLTVV.

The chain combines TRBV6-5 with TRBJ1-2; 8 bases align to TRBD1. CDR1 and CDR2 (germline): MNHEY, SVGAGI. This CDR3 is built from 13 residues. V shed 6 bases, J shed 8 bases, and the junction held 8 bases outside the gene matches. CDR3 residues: CASRQQGVGGYTF. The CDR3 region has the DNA TGTGCCAGCAGACAACAGGGGGTAGGCGGCTACACCTTC.

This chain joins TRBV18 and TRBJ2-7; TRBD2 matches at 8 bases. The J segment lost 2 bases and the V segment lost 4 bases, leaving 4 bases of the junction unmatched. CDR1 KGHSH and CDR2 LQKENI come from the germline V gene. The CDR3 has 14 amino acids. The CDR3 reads CASSLSGRTYEQYF. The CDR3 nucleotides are TGTGCCAGCTCACTCAGCGGGAGAACCTACGAGCAGTACTTC.

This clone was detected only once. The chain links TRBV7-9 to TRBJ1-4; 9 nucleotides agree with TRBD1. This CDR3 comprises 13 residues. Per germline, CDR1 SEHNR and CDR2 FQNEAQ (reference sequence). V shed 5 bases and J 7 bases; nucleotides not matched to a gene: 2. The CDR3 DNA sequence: TGTGCCAGCAGCAGGGGACAGGGTGAAAAACTGTTTTTT. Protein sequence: CASSRGQGEKLFF.

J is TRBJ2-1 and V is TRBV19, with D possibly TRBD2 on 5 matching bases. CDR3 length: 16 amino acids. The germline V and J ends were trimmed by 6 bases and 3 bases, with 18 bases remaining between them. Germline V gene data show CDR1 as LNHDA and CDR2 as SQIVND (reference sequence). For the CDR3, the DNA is TGTGCCAGTAGCCGGAGGAGCGGCGTCGTCTACAATGAGCAGTTCTTC. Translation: CASSRRSGVVYNEQFF.

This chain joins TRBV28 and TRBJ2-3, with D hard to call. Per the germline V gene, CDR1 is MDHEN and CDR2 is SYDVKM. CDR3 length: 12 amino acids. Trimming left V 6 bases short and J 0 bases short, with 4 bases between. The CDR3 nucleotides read TGTGCCAGCAGCTATAGCACAGATACGCAGTATTTT. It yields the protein CASSYSTDTQYF.

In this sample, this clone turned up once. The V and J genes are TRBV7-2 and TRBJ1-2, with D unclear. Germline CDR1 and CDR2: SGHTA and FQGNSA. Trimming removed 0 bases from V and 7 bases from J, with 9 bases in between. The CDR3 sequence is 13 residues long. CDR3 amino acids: CASSLAVSVGYTF. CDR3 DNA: TGTGCCAGCAGCTTAGCGGTATCAGTTGGCTACACCTTC.

The CDR3 loop reads CAWSPAQGGAGGYTF. DNA of the CDR3: TGTGCCTGGAGTCCCGCCCAGGGGGGCGCAGGCGGCTACACCTTC. This chain uses TRBV30 with TRBJ1-2; 7 bases align to TRBD1. The V gene's germline CDR1 is GTSNPN and CDR2 SVGIG (reference sequence). Trimming cost V 2 bases and J 8 bases; bases outside gene matches: 14. The CDR3 is made up of 15 amino acids. Together with reference TRBV30 and TRBJ1-2, the CDR3 gives the full variable domain: SQTIHQWPATLVQPVGSPLSLECTVEGTSNPNLYWYRQAAGRGLQLLFYSVGIGQISSEVPQNLSASRPQDRQFILSSKKLLLSDSGFYLCAWSPAQGGAGGYTFGSGTRLTVV.

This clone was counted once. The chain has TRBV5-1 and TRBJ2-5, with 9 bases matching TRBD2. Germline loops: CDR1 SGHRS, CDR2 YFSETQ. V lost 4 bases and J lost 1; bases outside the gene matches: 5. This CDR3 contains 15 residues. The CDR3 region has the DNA TGCGCCAGCAGCCAGGGACTAGCCACCCAAGAGACCCAGTACTTC. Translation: CASSQGLATQETQYF. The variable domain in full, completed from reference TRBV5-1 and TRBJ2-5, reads KAGVTQTPRYLIKTRGQQVTLSCSPISGHRSVSWYQQTPGQGLQFLFEYFSETQRNKGNFPGRFSGRQFSNSRSEMNVSTLELGDSALYLCASSQGLATQETQYFGPGTRLLVL.

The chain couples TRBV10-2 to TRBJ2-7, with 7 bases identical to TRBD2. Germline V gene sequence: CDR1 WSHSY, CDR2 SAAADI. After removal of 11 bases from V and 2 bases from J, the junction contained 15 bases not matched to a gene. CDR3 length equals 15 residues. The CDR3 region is CAAVPGRELPYEQYF. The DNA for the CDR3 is TGCGCCGCCGTGCCGGGGCGGGAGTTACCCTACGAGCAGTACTTC.

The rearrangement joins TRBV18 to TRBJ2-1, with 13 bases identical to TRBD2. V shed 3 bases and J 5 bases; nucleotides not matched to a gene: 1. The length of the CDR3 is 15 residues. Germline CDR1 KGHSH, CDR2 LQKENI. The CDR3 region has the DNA TGTGCCAGCTCACCGACTAGCGGGAGGAACAATGAGCAGTTCTTC. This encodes CASSPTSGRNNEQFF.

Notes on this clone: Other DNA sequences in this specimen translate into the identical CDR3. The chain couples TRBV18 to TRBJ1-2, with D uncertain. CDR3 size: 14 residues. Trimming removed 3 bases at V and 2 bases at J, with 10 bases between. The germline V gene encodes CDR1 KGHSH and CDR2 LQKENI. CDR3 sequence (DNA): TGTGCCAGCTCACCCCCGGGGTTGAACTATGGCTACACCTTC. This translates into CASSPPGLNYGYTF.

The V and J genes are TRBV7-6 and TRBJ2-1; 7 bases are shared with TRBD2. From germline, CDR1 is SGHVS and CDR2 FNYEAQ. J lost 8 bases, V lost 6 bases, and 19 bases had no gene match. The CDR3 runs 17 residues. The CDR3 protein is CASRKIARDYGGDEQFF. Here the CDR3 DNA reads TGTGCCAGCAGGAAAATAGCAAGGGACTACGGCGGGGATGAGCAGTTCTTC.

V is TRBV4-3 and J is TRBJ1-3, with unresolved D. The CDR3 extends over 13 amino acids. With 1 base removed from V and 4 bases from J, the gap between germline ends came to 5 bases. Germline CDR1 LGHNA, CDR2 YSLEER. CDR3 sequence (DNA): TGCGCCAGCAGCCAAGTACAGGGAAACACCATATATTTT. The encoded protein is CASSQVQGNTIYF.

CDR3: CSASDWRRGRNQETQYF. CDR3 DNA: TGCAGTGCTAGTGATTGGCGGCGCGGGAGGAACCAAGAGACCCAGTACTTC. The chain has TRBV20-1 and TRBJ2-5; 8 bases agree with TRBD2. Per the germline V gene, CDR1 is DFQATT and CDR2 is SNEGSKA (reference sequence). CDR3 length: 17 amino acids. Unmatched junction bases numbered 12, after V lost 3 bases and J lost 0 bases.

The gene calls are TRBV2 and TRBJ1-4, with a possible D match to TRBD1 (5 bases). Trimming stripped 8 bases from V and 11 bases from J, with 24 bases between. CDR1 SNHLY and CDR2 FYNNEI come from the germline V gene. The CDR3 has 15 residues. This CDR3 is CASCPLGTLSRKLFF. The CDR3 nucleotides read TGTGCCAGCTGCCCCCTCGGGACTCTTAGCAGGAAACTGTTTTTT.

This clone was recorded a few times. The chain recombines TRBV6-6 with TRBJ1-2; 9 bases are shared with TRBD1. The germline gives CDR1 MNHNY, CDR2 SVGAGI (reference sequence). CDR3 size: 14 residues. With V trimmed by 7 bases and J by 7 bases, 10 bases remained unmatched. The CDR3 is CASNSGTGRRGYTF. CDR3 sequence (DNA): TGTGCCAGCAACTCCGGGACAGGGAGACGTGGCTACACCTTC.